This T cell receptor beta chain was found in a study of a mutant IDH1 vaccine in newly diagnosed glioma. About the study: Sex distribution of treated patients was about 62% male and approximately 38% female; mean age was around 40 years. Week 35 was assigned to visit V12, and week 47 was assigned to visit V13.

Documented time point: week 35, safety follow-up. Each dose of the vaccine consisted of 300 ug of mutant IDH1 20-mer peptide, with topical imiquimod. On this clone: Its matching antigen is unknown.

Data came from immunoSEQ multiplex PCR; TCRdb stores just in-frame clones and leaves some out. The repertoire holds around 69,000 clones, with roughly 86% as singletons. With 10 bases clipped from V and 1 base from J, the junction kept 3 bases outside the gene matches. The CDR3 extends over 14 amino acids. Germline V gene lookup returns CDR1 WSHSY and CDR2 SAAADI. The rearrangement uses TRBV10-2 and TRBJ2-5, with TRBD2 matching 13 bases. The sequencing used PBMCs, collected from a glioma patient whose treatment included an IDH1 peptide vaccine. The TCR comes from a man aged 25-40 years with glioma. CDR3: CATRLAGGQETQYF. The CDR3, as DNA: TGCGCCACCAGACTAGCGGGAGGCCAAGAGACCCAGTACTTC.